Below are 16 T cell receptor beta chains sequenced from a single sample in a study of response to subunit inactivated influenza vaccine. TCRdb processed the RT-PCR reads anew with MiXCR; each CDR3 protein has one entry. This sample has about 540,000 distinct CDR3 sequences, with roughly 23% found just once. In addition, the sample was reused for a study of T cells expressing NK-cell markers. That study adds: TCR beta libraries carry UMIs added by 5'RACE template switching.

The material was CD4+ T cells sorted from PBMCs, obtained approximately 12 days after vaccination. The origin of the receptors is a man over 45 who received an inactivated influenza vaccine.

This clonotype was seen a handful of times. The chain recombines TRBV6-2 or TRBV6-3 with TRBJ1-4, with D maybe TRBD1 (5 bases). The germline V gene encodes CDR1 MNHEY and CDR2 SVGEGT. The CDR3 has 14 residues. Trimming took off 8 bases at V and 10 bases at J, with 20 bases between the two ends. The DNA of the CDR3 is TGTGCCAGCGGACGGGCGGCGGCTCAGGGAAAACTGTTTTTT. Translation gives CASGRAAAQGKLFF.

The chain joins TRBV2 to TRBJ2-3; 9 nucleotides align to TRBD1. J gave up 4 bases and V 8 bases, and 7 bases lay outside the gene matches. From germline, CDR1 is SNHLY and CDR2 FYNNEI. The CDR3 is 14 residues long. Here the CDR3 reads CASGGTGRPDTQYF. The CDR3 DNA reads as TGTGCCAGCGGTGGGACAGGGCGTCCAGATACGCAGTATTTT.

V and J are TRBV10-3 and TRBJ2-1; D not certain. This CDR3 is 12 amino acids long. Germline CDR1 ENHRY, CDR2 SYGVKD. The ends were cut back, 5 bases at V and 8 bases at J, with 10 bases in the middle. The CDR3 is CAISPSADEQFF. The DNA for the CDR3 is TGTGCCATCAGTCCTTCCGCGGATGAGCAGTTCTTC.

This clonotype came up a few times. This chain uses TRBV29-1 with TRBJ2-3, with D possibly TRBD2 on 6 matching bases. Germline loops: CDR1 SQVTM, CDR2 ANQGSEA. Trimming took off 5 bases at V and 8 bases at J, with 20 bases between the two ends. The CDR3 totals 14 residues. CDR3 in amino acids: CSVSSGDAGSTQYF. CDR3 sequence (DNA): TGCAGCGTTTCCTCGGGGGACGCCGGATCTACGCAGTATTTT.

V is TRBV6-2 or TRBV6-3 and J is TRBJ2-1; the match to TRBD2 covers 12 bases. CDR1 MNHEY and CDR2 SVGEGT come from the germline V gene. The CDR3 has 15 amino acids. With 2 bases clipped from V and 6 bases from J, the junction kept 2 bases outside the gene matches. CDR3 region: CASSYGTSGLNEQFF. In nucleotides, the CDR3 is TGTGCCAGCAGTTACGGGACTAGCGGGCTCAATGAGCAGTTCTTC.

This clonotype was picked up a small number of times. The V gene is TRBV12-3 or TRBV12-4, the J gene TRBJ2-2, with 8 bases lining up with TRBD1. This CDR3 is built from 14 residues. Losses at the gene ends were 5 bases for V and 7 bases for J; bases not matched to a gene: 6. The CDR3 nucleotides are TGTGCCAGCAGTCAGGGGGCGTTAGACGGGGAGCTGTTTTTT. It encodes CASSQGALDGELFF.

This clonotype was observed many times. The chain recombines TRBV9 with TRBJ2-1, with TRBD2 matching over 14 bases. Unmatched junction bases numbered 4, after V lost 4 bases and J lost 4 bases. The CDR3 runs 16 residues. Germline V CDR1 and CDR2: SGDLS, YYNGEE. DNA of the CDR3: TGTGCCAGCAGCCCCGGGACTAGCGGGGGATACAATGAGCAGTTCTTC. Translation: CASSPGTSGGYNEQFF.

This clonotype was seen a handful of times. The chain combines TRBV3-1 with TRBJ1-1, with 7 bases matching TRBD1. Losses at the gene ends were 3 bases for V and 6 bases for J; bases not matched to a gene: 1. The CDR3 extends over 12 amino acids. Germline values: CDR1 LGHDT, CDR2 YNNKEL (reference sequence). For the CDR3, the DNA is TGTGCCAGCAGCCACGGACAGGCTGAAGCTTTCTTT. This codes for CASSHGQAEAFF.

V and J are TRBV11-2 and TRBJ1-2; TRBD1 aligns across 9 bases. Trimming took 5 bases from V and 8 from J; bases not matched to a gene: 15. This CDR3 comprises 16 residues. Per the germline V gene, CDR1 is SGHAT and CDR2 is FQNNGV. CDR3 sequence: CASSVNKRTGGGGYTF. CDR3 DNA: TGTGCCAGCAGCGTTAACAAACGCACAGGGGGCGGCGGCTACACCTTC.

The chain is built from TRBV4-1 and TRBJ2-5, with unresolved D. There are 12 residues in the CDR3. Trimming cost V 5 bases and J 6 bases, with 10 bases left between them. The germline gives CDR1 MGHRA, CDR2 YSYEKL. This chain's CDR3 is CASSNSRKTQYF. The CDR3 DNA is TGCGCCAGCAGCAATTCGAGGAAGACCCAGTACTTC.

This clonotype appeared many times. CDR3 amino acids: CASSLGASGSYEQYF. The CDR3, as DNA: TGCGCCAGCAGCTTGGGGGCTAGCGGATCCTACGAGCAGTACTTC. The chain employs TRBV5-1 and TRBJ2-7; 7 bases align to TRBD2. The J segment lost 1 base and the V segment lost 0 bases, leaving 4 bases of the junction unmatched. Germline V gene data show CDR1 as SGHRS and CDR2 as YFSETQ. The CDR3 has 15 amino acids.

This clonotype was observed a handful of times. A single base separates this from a much larger clone, so it may be a read error. The genes are TRBV6-5 and TRBJ2-7; D gene unclear. The germline CDR1 and CDR2 sequences are MNHEY and SVGAGI. This CDR3 has 11 residues. V shed 4 bases and J shed 7 bases, with 8 bases lying between them. The CDR3 loop reads CASSFPGEQYF. In nucleotides, the CDR3 is TGTGCCAGCAGTTTCCCCGGGGAGCAGTACTTC.

This clonotype was seen more than once but under ten times. The V gene is TRBV6-2 or TRBV6-3, the J gene TRBJ1-1; the D gene is possibly TRBD1 (5 bases). V lost 0 bases and J lost 1, with 6 bases in between. This CDR3 has 14 residues. Germline CDR1 and CDR2: MNHEY and SVGEGT. This chain's CDR3 is CASSYSTANTEAFF. The CDR3 DNA sequence: TGTGCCAGCAGTTACTCGACAGCGAACACTGAAGCTTTCTTT.

V usage is TRBV5-5 and J usage is TRBJ1-2, with 8 bases lining up with TRBD1. The CDR3 runs to 17 residues. The junction had 14 bases not matched to a gene; V was cut back by 5 bases and J by 2 bases. Germline loops: CDR1 SGHKS, CDR2 YYEKEE (reference sequence). This CDR3 reads CASRSRQGMLGNYGYTF. The CDR3 bases are TGTGCCAGCAGGTCTCGACAGGGGATGCTCGGCAACTATGGCTACACCTTC.

J is TRBJ2-5 and V is TRBV30; no reliable D call. V was shortened by 1 base and J by 1 base, with 16 bases between the two germline ends. CDR3 size: 16 residues. Germline V gives CDR1 GTSNPN, CDR2 SVGIG (reference sequence). The CDR3 nucleotides read TGTGCCTGGAGTGGAAAAAGGAGCCACTCCCAAGAGACCCAGTACTTC. Encoded protein: CAWSGKRSHSQETQYF.

A few counts support this clonotype. This chain links TRBV12-3 or TRBV12-4 with TRBJ2-1, with a possible D match to TRBD2 (5 bases). V lost 4 bases and J lost 4, with 14 bases in between. This CDR3 is 15 amino acids long. The CDR3 sequence: CASSSGRGIYNEQFF. The CDR3 coding sequence is TGTGCCAGCAGTTCTGGACGGGGAATATACAATGAGCAGTTCTTC.